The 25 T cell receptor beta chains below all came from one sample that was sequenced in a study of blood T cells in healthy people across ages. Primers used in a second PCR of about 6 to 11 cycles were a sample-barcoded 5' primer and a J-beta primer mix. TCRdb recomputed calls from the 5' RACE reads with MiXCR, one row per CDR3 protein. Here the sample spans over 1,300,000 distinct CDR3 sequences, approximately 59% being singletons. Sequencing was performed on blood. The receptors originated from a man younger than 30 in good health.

The CDR3 is CASSRQDFQYF. As DNA, the CDR3 is TGTGCCAGCAGTAGACAGGATTTCCAGTACTTC. The chain couples TRBV6-2 or TRBV6-3 to TRBJ2-5, with D tentatively TRBD1 (6 bases). Germline lookup yields CDR1 MNHEY and CDR2 SVGEGT. Trimming cost V 5 bases and J 10 bases, with 11 bases left between them. The CDR3 spans 11 residues.

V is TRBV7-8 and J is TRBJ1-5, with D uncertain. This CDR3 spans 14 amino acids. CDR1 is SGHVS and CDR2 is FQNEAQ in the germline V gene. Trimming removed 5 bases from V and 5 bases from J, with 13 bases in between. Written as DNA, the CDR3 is TGTGCCAGCAGCCTCTCCAGGTTCGATCAGCCCCAGCATTTT. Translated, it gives CASSLSRFDQPQHF.

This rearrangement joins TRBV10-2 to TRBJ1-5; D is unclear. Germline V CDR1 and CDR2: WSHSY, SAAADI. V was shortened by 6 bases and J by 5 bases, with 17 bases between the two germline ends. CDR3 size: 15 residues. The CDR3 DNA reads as TGCGCCAGCAGGCGGACCGCCGGAGGCGATCAGCCCCAGCATTTT. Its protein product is CASRRTAGGDQPQHF.

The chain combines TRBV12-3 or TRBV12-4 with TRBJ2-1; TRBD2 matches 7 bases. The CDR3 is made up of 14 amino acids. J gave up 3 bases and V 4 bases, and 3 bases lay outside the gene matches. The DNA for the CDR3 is TGTGCCAGCAGTTACGGGACTAACTACAATGAGCAGTTCTTC. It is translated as CASSYGTNYNEQFF.

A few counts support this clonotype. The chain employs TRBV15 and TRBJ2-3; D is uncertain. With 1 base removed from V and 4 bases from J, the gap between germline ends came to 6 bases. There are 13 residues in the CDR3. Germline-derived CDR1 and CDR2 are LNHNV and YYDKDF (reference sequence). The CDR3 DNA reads TGTGCCACCAGCAGAGTTCAATCAGATACGCAGTATTTT. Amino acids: CATSRVQSDTQYF.

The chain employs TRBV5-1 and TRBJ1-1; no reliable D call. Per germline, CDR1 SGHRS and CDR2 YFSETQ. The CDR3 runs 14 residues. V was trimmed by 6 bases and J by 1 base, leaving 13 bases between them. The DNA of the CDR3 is TGCGCCAGCACACGAGGCGTTAGGAACACTGAAGCTTTCTTT. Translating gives CASTRGVRNTEAFF.

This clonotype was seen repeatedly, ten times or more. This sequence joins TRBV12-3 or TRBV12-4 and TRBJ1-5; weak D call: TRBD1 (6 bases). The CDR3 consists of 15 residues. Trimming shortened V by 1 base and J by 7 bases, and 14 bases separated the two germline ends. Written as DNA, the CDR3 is TGTGCCAGCAGTTTAGACAGGGAGAGACGACAGCCCCAGCATTTT. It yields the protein CASSLDRERRQPQHF.

CDR3 sequence (DNA): TGTGCCAGCAGCTTAGGTATCTGGGGACAGATCACAGATACGCAGTATTTT. Amino acid sequence: CASSLGIWGQITDTQYF. The genes are TRBV7-2 and TRBJ2-3, with 7 bases that match TRBD1. The V segment lost 1 base and the J segment 2 bases; nucleotides outside the gene matches: 9. Germline CDR1 is SGHTA and CDR2 is FQGNSA. The CDR3 sequence is 17 residues long.

This chain's CDR3 is CASSYPGPKETQYF. CDR3 sequence (DNA): TGTGCCAGCAGTTACCCGGGACCAAAAGAGACCCAGTACTTC. The chain carries TRBV6-6 and TRBJ2-5; D is possibly TRBD1 or TRBD2 (5 bases each). Between the trimmed V and J ends, which lost 2 bases and 3 bases, there was a span of 10 bases. CDR3 length: 14 amino acids. Germline V gene sequence: CDR1 MNHNY, CDR2 SVGAGI (reference sequence).

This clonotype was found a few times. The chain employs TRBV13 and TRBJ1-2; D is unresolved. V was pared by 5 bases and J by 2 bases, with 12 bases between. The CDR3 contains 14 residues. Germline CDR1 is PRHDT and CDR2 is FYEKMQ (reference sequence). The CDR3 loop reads CASSQQPGNYGYTF. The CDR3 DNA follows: TGTGCCAGCAGCCAACAGCCAGGAAACTATGGCTACACCTTC.

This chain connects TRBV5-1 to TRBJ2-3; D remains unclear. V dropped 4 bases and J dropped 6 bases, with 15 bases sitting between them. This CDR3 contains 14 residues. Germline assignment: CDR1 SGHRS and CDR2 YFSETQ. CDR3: CASSLNLGRDTQYF. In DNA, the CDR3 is TGCGCCAGCAGCCTCAACCTAGGTCGGGATACGCAGTATTTT.

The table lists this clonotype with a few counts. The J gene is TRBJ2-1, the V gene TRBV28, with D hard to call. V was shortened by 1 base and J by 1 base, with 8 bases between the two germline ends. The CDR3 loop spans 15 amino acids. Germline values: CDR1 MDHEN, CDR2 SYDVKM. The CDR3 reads CASSLSQISYNEQFF. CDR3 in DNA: TGTGCCAGCAGTTTATCGCAAATATCCTACAATGAGCAGTTCTTC. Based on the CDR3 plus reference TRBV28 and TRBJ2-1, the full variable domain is DVKVTQSSRYLVKRTGEKVFLECVQDMDHENMFWYRQDPGLGLRLIYFSYDVKMKEKGDIPEGYSVSREKKERFSLILESASTNQTSMYLCASSLSQISYNEQFFGPGTRLTVL.

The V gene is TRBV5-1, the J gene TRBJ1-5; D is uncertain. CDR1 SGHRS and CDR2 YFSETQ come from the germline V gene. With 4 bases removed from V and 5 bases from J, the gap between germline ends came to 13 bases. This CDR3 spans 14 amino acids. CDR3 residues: CASSPSTLDQPQHF. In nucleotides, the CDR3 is TGCGCCAGCAGCCCATCGACCCTTGATCAGCCCCAGCATTTT. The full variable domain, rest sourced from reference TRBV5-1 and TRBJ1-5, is KAGVTQTPRYLIKTRGQQVTLSCSPISGHRSVSWYQQTPGQGLQFLFEYFSETQRNKGNFPGRFSGRQFSNSRSEMNVSTLELGDSALYLCASSPSTLDQPQHFGDGTRLSIL.

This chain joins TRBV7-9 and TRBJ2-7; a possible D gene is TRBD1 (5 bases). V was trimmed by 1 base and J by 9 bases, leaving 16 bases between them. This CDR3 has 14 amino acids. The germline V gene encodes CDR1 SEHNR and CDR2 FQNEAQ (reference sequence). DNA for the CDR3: TGTGCCAGCAGCTTAGAGTTCAGCAGGGTAGGGCAGTACTTC. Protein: CASSLEFSRVGQYF.

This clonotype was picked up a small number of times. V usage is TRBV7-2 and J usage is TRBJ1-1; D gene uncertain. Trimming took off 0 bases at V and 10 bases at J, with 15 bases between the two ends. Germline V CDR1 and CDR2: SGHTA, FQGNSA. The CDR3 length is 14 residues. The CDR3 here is CASSLAWGGLRAFF. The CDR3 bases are TGTGCCAGCAGCTTAGCTTGGGGAGGGTTGAGAGCTTTCTTT.

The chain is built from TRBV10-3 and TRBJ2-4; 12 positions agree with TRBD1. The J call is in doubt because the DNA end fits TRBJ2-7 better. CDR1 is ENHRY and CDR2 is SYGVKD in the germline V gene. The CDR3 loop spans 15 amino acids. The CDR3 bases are TGTGCCATCAGTGTAGACGGGACAGGGGGCGACGAGCAGTACTTC. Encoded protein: CAISVDGTGGDEQYF.

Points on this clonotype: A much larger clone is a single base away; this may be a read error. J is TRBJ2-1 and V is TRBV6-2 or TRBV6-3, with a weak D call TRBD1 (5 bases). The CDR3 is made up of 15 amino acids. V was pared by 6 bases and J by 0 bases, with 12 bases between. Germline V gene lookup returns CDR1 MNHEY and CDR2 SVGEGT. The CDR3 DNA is TGTGCCAGCAGAAGCGACAGCAGCTCCTACAATGAGCAGTTCTTC. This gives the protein CASRSDSSSYNEQFF.

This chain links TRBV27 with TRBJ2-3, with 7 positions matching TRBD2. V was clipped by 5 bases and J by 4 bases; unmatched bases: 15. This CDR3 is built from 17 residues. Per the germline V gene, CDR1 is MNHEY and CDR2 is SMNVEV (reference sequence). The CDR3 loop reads CASSRQPTSWGSDTQYF. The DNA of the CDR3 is TGTGCCAGCAGTAGACAACCGACTAGCTGGGGATCAGATACGCAGTATTTT.

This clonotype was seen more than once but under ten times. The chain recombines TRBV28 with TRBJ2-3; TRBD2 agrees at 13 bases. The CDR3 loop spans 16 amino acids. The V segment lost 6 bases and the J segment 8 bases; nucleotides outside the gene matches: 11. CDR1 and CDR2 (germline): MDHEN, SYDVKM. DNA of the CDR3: TGTGCCAGCAGCCCCCGACTAGCGGGGGGTTTAGGTACGCAGTATTTT. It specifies CASSPRLAGGLGTQYF.

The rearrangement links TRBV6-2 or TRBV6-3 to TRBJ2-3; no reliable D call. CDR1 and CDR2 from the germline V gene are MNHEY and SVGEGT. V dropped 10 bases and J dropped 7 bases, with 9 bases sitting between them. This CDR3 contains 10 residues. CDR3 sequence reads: CATSFNTQYF. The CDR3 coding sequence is TGTGCCACCTCCTTTAATACGCAGTATTTT.

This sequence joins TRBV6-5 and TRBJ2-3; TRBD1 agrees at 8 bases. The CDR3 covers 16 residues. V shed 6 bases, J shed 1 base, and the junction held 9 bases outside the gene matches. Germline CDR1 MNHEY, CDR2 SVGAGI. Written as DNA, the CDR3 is TGTGCCAGCAGGAGAGACAGGGGTTTCGGCACAGATACGCAGTATTTT. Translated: CASRRDRGFGTDTQYF.

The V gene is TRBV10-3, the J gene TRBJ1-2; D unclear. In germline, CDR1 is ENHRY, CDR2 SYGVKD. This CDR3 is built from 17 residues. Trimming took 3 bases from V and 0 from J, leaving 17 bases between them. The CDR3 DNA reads TGTGCCATCAGTGATATTGGCACAGAGAAAGCTAACTATGGCTACACCTTC. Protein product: CAISDIGTEKANYGYTF.

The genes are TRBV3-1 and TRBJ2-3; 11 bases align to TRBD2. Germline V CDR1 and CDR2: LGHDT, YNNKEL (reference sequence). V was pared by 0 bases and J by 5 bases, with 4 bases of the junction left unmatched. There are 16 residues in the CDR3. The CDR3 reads CASSQELLAGGDTQYF. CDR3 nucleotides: TGTGCCAGCAGCCAAGAGTTGCTAGCGGGAGGAGATACGCAGTATTTT.

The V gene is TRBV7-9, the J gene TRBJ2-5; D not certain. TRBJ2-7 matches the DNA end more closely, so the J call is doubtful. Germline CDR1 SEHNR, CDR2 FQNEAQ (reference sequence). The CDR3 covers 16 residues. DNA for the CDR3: TGTGCCAGCAGCCGAGTTTCGGGCATGCTGGGGTACGAGCAGTACTTC. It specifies CASSRVSGMLGYEQYF.

The CDR3 sequence: CASSLEARGLDNEQFF. The CDR3 DNA reads TGTGCCAGCAGCCTAGAGGCCCGGGGCCTCGACAATGAGCAGTTCTTC. The rearrangement links TRBV7-8 to TRBJ2-1; tentatively, D is TRBD1 or TRBD2 (5 bases each). Germline CDR1 is SGHVS and CDR2 is FQNEAQ. The CDR3 length is 16 residues. The ends were cut back, 5 bases at V and 5 bases at J, with 19 bases in the middle.